The present TCR beta chain was sequenced within a study of T cells in localized non-small cell lung cancer. Study-wide results and caveats: Out of the top 100 tumor clones, a median approximately 50 were seen in adjacent lung. The study found T cell clonality highest in uninvolved adjacent lung, above tumor.

Clones were read by immunoSEQ multiplex PCR, and TCRdb kept only the in-frame ones, dropping some. The table records about 33,000 clones, around 90% of them present only once. Comment on this clone: Its antigen is currently unknown.

This specimen was peripheral blood, taken before any cancer treatment. This receptor was taken from a man aged 35-75 years with stage I lung adenocarcinoma.

The CDR3, as DNA: TGTGCCAGTAGTATGACAGGGGACGGCAATCAGCCCCAGCATTTT. Its translation is CASSMTGDGNQPQHF. The V gene is TRBV19, the J gene TRBJ1-5; 8 bases are a match to TRBD1. Germline CDR1 is LNHDA and CDR2 is SQIVND (reference sequence). This CDR3 region has 15 residues. J gave up 2 bases and V 3 bases, and 3 bases lay outside the gene matches.